This T cell receptor beta chain was observed in a study of shared clonotypes between healthy human individuals. Clones were read by immunoSEQ multiplex PCR, and TCRdb kept only the in-frame ones, dropping some. The data contain around 2.5 million clones, 93% of them singletons. This CDR3 has 16 amino acids. Trimming shortened V by 3 bases and J by 0 bases, and 12 bases separated the two germline ends. Germline assignment: CDR1 SGHTA and CDR2 FQGNSA. The sequencing input was naive CD4+ T cells from PBMCs. Subset reported: CD45RA+ positively selected. This clonotype was sampled from a man younger than 35 in good health. Some clones in this sample may be carry-over from other donors' samples. The chain is built from TRBV7-2 and TRBJ2-1; D is perhaps TRBD2 (6 bases). The CDR3 DNA is TGTGCCAGCAGCTTTAACGCGGGAAGCTCCTACAATGAGCAGTTCTTC. Its protein is CASSFNAGSSYNEQFF.